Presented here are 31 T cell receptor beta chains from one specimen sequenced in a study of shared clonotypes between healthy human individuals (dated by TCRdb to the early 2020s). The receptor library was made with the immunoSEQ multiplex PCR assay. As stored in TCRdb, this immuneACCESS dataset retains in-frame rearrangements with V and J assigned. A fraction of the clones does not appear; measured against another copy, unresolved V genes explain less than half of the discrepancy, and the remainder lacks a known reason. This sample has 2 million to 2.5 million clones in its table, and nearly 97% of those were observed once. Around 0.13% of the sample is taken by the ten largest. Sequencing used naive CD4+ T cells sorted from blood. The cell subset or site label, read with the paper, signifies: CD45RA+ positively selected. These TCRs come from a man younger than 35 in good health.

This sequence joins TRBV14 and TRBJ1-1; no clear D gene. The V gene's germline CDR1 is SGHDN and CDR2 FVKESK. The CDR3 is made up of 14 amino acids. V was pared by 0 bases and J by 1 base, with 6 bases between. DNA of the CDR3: TGTGCCAGCAGCCAAGAACTGTGGAACACTGAAGCTTTCTTT. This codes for CASSQELWNTEAFF. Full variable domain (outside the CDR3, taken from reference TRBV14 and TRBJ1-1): EAGVTQFPSHSVIEKGQTVTLRCDPISGHDNLYWYRRVMGKEIKFLLHFVKESKQDESGMPNNRFLAERTGGTYSTLKVQPAELEDSGVYFCASSQELWNTEAFFGQGTRLTVV.

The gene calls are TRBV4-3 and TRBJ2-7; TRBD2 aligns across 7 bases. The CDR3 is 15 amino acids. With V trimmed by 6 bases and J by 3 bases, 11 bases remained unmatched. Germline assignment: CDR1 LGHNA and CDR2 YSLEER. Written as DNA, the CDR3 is TGCGCCAGCAGAGAAATACTAGGCGGGAGCTACGAGCAGTACTTC. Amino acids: CASREILGGSYEQYF.

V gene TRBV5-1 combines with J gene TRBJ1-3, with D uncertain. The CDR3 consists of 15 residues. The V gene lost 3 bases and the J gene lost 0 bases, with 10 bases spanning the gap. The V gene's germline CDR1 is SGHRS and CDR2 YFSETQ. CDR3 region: CASSSTDFSGNTIYF. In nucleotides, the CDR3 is TGCGCCAGCAGCTCTACGGACTTCTCTGGAAACACCATATATTTT.

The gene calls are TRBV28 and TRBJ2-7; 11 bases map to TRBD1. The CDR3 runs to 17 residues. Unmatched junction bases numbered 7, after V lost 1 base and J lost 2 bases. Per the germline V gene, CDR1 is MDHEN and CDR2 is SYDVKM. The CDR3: CASSLYPWDRGTYEQYF. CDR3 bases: TGTGCCAGCAGTTTATACCCCTGGGACAGGGGGACCTACGAGCAGTACTTC.

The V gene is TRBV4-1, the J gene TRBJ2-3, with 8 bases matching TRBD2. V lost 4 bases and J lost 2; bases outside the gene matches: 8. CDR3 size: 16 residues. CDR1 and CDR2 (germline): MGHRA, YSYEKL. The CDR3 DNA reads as TGCGCCAGCAGCCCTCTGGAGCGGGGGAACACAGATACGCAGTATTTT. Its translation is CASSPLERGNTDTQYF.

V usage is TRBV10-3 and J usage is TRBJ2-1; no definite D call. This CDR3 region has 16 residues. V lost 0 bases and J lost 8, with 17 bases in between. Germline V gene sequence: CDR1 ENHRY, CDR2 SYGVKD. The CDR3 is CAISESSGFFSHEQFF. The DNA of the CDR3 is TGTGCCATCAGTGAGTCTTCGGGTTTTTTTAGTCATGAGCAGTTCTTC.

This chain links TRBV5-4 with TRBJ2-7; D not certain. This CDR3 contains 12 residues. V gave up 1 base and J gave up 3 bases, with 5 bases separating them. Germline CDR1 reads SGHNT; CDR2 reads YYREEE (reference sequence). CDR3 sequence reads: CASSLPFYEQYF. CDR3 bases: TGTGCCAGCAGCTTGCCGTTCTACGAGCAGTACTTC.

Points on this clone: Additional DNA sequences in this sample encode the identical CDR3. CDR3 DNA sequence: TGTGCCAGTAGTATAGGGGGACAGGGATCCTACGAGCAGTACTTC. Protein: CASSIGGQGSYEQYF. The rearrangement uses TRBV19 and TRBJ2-7; TRBD1 aligns across 9 bases. V lost 1 base to trimming and J lost 1 base; unmatched junction nucleotides: 2. The CDR3 is 15 amino acids. Germline V CDR1 and CDR2: LNHDA, SQIVND (reference sequence).

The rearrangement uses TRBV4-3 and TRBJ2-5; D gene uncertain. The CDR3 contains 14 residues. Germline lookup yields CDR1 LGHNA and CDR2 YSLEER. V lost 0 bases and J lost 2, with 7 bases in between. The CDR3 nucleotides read TGCGCCAGCAGCCAAGAGGCTGAGCAAGAGACCCAGTACTTC. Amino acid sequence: CASSQEAEQETQYF.

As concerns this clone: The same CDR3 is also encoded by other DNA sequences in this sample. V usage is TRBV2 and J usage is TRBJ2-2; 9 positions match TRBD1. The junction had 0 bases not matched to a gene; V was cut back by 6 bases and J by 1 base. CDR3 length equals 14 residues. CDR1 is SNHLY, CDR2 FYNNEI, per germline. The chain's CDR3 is CASRGQGNTGELFF. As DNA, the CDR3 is TGTGCCAGCAGGGGACAGGGGAACACCGGGGAGCTGTTTTTT. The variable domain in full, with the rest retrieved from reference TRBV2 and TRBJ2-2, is EPEVTQTPSHQVTQMGQEVILRCVPISNHLYFYWYRQILGQKVEFLVSFYNNEISEKSEIFDDQFSVERPDGSNFTLKIRSTKLEDSAMYFCASRGQGNTGELFFGEGSRLTVL.

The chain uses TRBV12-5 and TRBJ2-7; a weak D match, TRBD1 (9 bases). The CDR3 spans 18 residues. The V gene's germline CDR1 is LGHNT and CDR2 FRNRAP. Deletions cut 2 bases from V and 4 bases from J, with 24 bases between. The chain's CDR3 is CASGLPGTGYASGYEQYF. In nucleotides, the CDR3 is TGTGCTAGTGGTTTGCCGGGGACAGGGTACGCTAGCGGGTACGAGCAGTACTTC.

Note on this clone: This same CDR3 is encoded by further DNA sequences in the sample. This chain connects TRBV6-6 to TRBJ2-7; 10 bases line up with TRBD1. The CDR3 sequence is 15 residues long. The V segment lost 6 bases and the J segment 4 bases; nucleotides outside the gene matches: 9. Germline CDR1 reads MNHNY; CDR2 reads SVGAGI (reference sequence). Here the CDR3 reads CASSASGTGVYEQYF. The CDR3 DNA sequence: TGTGCCAGCAGCGCATCCGGGACAGGGGTATACGAGCAGTACTTC.

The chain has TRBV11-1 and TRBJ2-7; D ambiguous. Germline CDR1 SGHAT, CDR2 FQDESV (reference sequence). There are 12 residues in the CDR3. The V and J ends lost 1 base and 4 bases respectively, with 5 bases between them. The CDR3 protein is CASSLVQYEQYF. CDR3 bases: TGTGCCAGCAGCTTAGTTCAGTACGAGCAGTACTTC.

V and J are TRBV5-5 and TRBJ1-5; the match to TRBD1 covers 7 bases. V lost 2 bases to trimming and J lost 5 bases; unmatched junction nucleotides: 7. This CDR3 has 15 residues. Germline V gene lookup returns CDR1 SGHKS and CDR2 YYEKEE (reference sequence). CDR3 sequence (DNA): TGTGCCAGCAGCTTTGTATACAGGGGAGATCAGCCCCAGCATTTT. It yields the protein CASSFVYRGDQPQHF.

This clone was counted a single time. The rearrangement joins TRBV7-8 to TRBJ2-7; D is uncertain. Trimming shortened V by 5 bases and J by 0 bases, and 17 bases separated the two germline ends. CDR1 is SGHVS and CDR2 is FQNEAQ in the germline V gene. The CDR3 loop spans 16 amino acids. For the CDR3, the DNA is TGTGCCAGCAGCCCCCGGTATGGACCGGGCTCCTACGAGCAGTACTTC. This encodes CASSPRYGPGSYEQYF.

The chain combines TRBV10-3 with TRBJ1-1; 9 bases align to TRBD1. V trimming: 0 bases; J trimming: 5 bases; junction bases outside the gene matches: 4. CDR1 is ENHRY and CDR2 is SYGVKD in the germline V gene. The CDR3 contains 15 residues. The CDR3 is CAISESGQGWTEAFF. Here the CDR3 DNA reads TGTGCCATCAGTGAGTCGGGACAGGGATGGACTGAAGCTTTCTTT.

The CDR3 region has the DNA TGTGCCAGCAGCCCGGGACTAGCGGGAGTAAACGAGCAGTACTTC. Translation: CASSPGLAGVNEQYF. This chain connects TRBV7-2 to TRBJ2-7; 14 bases fit TRBD2. Germline values: CDR1 SGHTA, CDR2 FQGNSA. The CDR3 sequence is 15 residues long. With 5 bases clipped from V and 5 bases from J, the junction kept 5 bases outside the gene matches.

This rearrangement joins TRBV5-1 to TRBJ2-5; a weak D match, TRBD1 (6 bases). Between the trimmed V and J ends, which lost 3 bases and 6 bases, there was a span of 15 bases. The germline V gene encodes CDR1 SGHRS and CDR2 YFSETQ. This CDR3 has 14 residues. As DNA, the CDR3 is TGCGCCAGCAGCTCACCCGGGACATACAAGACCCAGTACTTC. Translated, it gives CASSSPGTYKTQYF.

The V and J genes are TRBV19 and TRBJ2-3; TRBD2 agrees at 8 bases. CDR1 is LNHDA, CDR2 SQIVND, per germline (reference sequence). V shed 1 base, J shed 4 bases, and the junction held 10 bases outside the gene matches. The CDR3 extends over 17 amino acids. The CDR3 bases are TGTGCCAGTAGTATAGGTCGACTAGCGTCACCCCCAGATACGCAGTATTTT. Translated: CASSIGRLASPPDTQYF.

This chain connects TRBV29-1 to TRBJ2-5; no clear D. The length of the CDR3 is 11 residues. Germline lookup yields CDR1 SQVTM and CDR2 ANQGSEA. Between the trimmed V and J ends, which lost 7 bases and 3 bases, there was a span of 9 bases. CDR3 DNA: TGCAGCGGCACCAGAAAAGAGACCCAGTACTTC. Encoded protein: CSGTRKETQYF.

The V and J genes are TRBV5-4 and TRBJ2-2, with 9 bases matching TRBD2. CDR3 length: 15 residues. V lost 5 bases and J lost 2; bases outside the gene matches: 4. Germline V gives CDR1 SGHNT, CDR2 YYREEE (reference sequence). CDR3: CASSPSGTNTGELFF. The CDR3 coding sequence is TGTGCCAGCAGTCCTAGCGGGACTAACACCGGGGAGCTGTTTTTT.

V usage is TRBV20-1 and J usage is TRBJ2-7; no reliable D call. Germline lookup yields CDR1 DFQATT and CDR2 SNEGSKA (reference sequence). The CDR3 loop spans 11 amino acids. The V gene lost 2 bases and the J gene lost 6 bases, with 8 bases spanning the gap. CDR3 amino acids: CSARHSLEQYF. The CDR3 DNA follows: TGCAGTGCTAGACACTCCCTCGAGCAGTACTTC.

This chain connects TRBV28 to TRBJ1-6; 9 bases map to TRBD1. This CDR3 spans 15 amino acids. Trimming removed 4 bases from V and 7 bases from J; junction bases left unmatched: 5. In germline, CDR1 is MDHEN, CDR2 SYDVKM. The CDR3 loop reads CASSSWDRENSPLHF. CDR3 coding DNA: TGTGCCAGCAGTTCCTGGGACAGGGAAAATTCACCCCTCCACTTT.

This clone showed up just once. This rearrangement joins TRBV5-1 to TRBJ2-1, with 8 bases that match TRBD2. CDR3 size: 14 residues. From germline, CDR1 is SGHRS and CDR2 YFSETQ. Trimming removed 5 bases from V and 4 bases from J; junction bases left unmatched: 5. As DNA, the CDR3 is TGCGCCAGCAGAATCACTAGCGGTTACAATGAGCAGTTCTTC. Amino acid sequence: CASRITSGYNEQFF.

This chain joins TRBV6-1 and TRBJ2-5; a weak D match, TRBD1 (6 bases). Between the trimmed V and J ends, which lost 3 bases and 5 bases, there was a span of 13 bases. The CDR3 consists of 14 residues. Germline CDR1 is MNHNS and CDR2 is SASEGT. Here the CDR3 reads CASSERTGPETQYF. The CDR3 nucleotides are TGTGCCAGCAGTGAGCGTACAGGGCCCGAGACCCAGTACTTC.

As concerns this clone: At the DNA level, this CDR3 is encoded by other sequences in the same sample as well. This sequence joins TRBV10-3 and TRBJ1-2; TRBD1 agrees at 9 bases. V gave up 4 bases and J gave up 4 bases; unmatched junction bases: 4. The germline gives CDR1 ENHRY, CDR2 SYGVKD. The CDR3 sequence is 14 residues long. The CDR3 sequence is CAISGGQGGYGYTF. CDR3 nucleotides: TGTGCCATCAGTGGGGGACAGGGCGGCTATGGCTACACCTTC.

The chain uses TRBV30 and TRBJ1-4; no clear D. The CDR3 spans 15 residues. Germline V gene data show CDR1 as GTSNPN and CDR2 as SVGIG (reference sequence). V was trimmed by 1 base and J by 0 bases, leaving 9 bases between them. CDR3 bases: TGTGCCTGGAGTGAATGGGAAGCAACTAATGAAAAACTGTTTTTT. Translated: CAWSEWEATNEKLFF. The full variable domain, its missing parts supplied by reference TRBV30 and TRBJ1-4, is SQTIHQWPATLVQPVGSPLSLECTVEGTSNPNLYWYRQAAGRGLQLLFYSVGIGQISSEVPQNLSASRPQDRQFILSSKKLLLSDSGFYLCAWSEWEATNEKLFFGSGTQLSVL.

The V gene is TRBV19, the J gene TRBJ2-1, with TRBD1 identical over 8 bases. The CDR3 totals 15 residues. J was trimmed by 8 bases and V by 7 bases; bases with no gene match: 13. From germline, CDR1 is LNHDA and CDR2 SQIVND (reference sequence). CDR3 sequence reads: CASNFGQGRGDEQFF. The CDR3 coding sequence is TGTGCCAGTAATTTCGGACAGGGTAGGGGCGATGAGCAGTTCTTC.

The CDR3 is CAWSLSGTGLGNSPLHF. The CDR3 DNA reads TGTGCCTGGAGTCTTTCCGGGACAGGGCTCGGGAATTCACCCCTCCACTTT. This chain links TRBV30 with TRBJ1-6; 9 bases are shared with TRBD1. V shed 2 bases and J 7 bases; nucleotides not matched to a gene: 12. Germline CDR1 reads GTSNPN; CDR2 reads SVGIG (reference sequence). This CDR3 is 17 amino acids long.

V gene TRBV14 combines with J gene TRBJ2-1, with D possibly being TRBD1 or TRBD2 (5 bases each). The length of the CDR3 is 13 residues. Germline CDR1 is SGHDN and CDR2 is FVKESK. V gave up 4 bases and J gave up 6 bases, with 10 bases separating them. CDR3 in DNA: TGTGCCAGCAGCCCGGGGACGCCCAATGAGCAGTTCTTC. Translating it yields CASSPGTPNEQFF.

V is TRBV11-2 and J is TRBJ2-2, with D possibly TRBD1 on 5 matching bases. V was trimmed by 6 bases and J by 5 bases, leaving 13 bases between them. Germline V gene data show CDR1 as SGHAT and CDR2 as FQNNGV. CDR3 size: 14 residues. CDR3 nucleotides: TGTGCCAGCAGTATAGACAGAATTACCGGGGAGCTGTTTTTT. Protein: CASSIDRITGELFF.